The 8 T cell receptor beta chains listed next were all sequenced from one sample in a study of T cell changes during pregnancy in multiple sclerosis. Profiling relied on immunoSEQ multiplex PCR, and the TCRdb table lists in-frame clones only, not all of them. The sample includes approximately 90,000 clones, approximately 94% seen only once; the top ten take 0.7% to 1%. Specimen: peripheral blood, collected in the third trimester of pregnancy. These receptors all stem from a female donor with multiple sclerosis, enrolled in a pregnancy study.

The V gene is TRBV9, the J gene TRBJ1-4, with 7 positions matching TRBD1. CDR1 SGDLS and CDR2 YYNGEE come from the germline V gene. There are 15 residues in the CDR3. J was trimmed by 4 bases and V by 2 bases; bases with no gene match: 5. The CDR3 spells CASSVAGTDNEKLFF. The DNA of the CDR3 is TGTGCCAGCAGCGTCGCCGGGACAGATAATGAAAAACTGTTTTTT. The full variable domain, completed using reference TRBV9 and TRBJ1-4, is DSGVTQTPKHLITATGQRVTLRCSPRSGDLSVYWYQQSLDQGLQFLIQYYNGEERAKGNILERFSAQQFPDLHSELNLSSLELGDSALYFCASSVAGTDNEKLFFGSGTQLSVL.

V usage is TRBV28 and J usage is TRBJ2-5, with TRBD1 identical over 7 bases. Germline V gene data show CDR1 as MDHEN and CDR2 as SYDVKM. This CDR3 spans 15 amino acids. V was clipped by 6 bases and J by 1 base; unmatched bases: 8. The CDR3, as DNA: TGTGCCAGCAGCTACGGGACAGTGCCCCAAGAGACCCAGTACTTC. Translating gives CASSYGTVPQETQYF.

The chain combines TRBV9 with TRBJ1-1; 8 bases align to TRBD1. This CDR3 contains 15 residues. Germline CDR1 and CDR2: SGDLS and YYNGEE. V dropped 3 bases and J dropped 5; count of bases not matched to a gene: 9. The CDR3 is CASSASGTGGTEAFF. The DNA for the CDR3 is TGTGCCAGCAGCGCATCCGGGACAGGAGGGACTGAAGCTTTCTTT.

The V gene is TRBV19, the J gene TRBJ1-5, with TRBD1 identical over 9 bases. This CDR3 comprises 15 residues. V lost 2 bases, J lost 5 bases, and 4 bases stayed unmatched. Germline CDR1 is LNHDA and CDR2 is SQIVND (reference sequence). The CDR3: CASSIKGQGYQPQHF. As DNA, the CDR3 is TGTGCCAGTAGTATAAAGGGACAGGGTTATCAGCCCCAGCATTTT. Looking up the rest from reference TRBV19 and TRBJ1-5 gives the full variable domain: DGGITQSPKYLFRKEGQNVTLSCEQNLNHDAMYWYRQDPGQGLRLIYYSQIVNDFQKGDIAEGYSVSREKKESFPLTVTSAQKNPTAFYLCASSIKGQGYQPQHFGDGTRLSIL.

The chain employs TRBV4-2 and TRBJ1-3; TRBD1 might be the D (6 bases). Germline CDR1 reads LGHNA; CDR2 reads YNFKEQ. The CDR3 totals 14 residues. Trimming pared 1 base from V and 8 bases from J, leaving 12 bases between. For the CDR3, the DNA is TGTGCCAGCAGCCAAGGTGGACAGTGGGACACCATATATTTT. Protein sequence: CASSQGGQWDTIYF.

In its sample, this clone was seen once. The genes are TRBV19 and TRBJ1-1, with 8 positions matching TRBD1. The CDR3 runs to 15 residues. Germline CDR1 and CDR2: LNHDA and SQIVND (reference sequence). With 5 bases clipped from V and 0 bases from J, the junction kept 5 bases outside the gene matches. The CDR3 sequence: CASSPRGQVNTEAFF. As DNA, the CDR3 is TGTGCCAGTAGTCCCCGGGGACAGGTGAACACTGAAGCTTTCTTT.

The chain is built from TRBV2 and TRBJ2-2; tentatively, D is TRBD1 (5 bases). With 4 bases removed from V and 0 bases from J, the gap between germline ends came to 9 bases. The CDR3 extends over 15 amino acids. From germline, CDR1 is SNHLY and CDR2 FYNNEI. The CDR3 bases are TGTGCCAGCAGTGCGCAGGGTTCGAACACCGGGGAGCTGTTTTTT. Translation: CASSAQGSNTGELFF.

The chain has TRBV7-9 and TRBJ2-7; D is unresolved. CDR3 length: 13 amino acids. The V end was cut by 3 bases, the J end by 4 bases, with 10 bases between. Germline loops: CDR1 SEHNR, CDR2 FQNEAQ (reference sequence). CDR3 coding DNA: TGTGCCAGCAGCTTGGAGAATTTGTACGAGCAGTACTTC. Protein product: CASSLENLYEQYF.